The 22 T cell receptor beta chains reported below all come from one sample, sequenced in a study of T cell responses to AZD1222 COVID-19 vaccine. Sequenced by immunoSEQ multiplex PCR; TCRdb stores in-frame clones only, minus some. The table has roughly 96,000 clones, 88% seen once; the top ten hold 2.5% to 3%. Sequencing was performed on peripheral blood, taken on day 0 of AZD1222 vaccination. These receptors came from an adult in good health.

The genes are TRBV7-3 and TRBJ2-5; D is possibly TRBD1 or TRBD2 (5 bases each). Germline V gene data show CDR1 as SGHTA and CDR2 as FQGTGA. The CDR3 runs 13 residues. Trimming left V 5 bases short and J 6 bases short, with 13 bases between. This CDR3 is CASSPRGEQTQYF. In nucleotides, the CDR3 is TGTGCCAGCAGCCCTAGGGGAGAACAGACCCAGTACTTC.

V usage is TRBV28 and J usage is TRBJ1-6; tentative D call: TRBD1 (5 bases). Per the germline V gene, CDR1 is MDHEN and CDR2 is SYDVKM. V shed 7 bases and J shed 7 bases, with 17 bases lying between them. The CDR3 consists of 15 residues. The CDR3 DNA reads as TGTGCCAGCACATTTCCCCAGGGTTTGAATTCACCCCTCCACTTT. Its translation: CASTFPQGLNSPLHF.

The rearrangement uses TRBV30 and TRBJ1-4; a weak D match, TRBD1 (6 bases). V shed 4 bases and J shed 4 bases, with 10 bases lying between them. Germline V gene data show CDR1 as GTSNPN and CDR2 as SVGIG (reference sequence). The CDR3 runs 13 residues. The CDR3 sequence is CAWNTGNNEKLFF. CDR3 DNA sequence: TGTGCCTGGAATACAGGGAATAATGAAAAACTGTTTTTT.

With regard to this clone: Other DNA sequences in this specimen translate into the identical CDR3. The rearrangement uses TRBV9 and TRBJ2-5; 8 bases align to TRBD2. The CDR3 extends over 15 amino acids. The germline gives CDR1 SGDLS, CDR2 YYNGEE. Trimming at V came to 2 bases and at J to 2 bases, leaving 5 bases not matched to a gene. CDR3 sequence (DNA): TGTGCCAGCAGCGTGGGTAGCGGGATACAAGAGACCCAGTACTTC. Its protein product is CASSVGSGIQETQYF.

The J gene is TRBJ2-1, the V gene TRBV15, with TRBD2 identical over 10 bases. This CDR3 contains 19 residues. V shed 0 bases, J shed 6 bases, and the junction held 14 bases outside the gene matches. Germline V gene data show CDR1 as LNHNV and CDR2 as YYDKDF (reference sequence). The CDR3 here is CATSRDPREREGHRNEQFF. In nucleotides, the CDR3 is TGTGCCACCAGCAGAGATCCCAGAGAGCGGGAGGGGCATCGCAATGAGCAGTTCTTC.

The CDR3 region is CASSPGLAAGYEQYF. The DNA for the CDR3 is TGTGCCAGCAGCCCCGGACTAGCGGCGGGCTACGAGCAGTACTTC. This chain uses TRBV13 with TRBJ2-7, with 10 bases identical to TRBD2. The CDR3 is 15 residues long. Germline V gives CDR1 PRHDT, CDR2 FYEKMQ (reference sequence). J gave up 3 bases and V 5 bases, and 7 bases lay outside the gene matches. The full variable domain, rest sourced from reference TRBV13 and TRBJ2-7, is AAGVIQSPRHLIKEKRETATLKCYPIPRHDTVYWYQQGPGQDPQFLISFYEKMQSDKGSIPDRFSAQQFSDYHSELNMSSLELGDSALYFCASSPGLAAGYEQYFGPGTRLTVT.

V usage is TRBV3-1 (or the pseudogene TRBV3-2) and J usage is TRBJ2-2, with a weak D call TRBD1 (5 bases). V lost 6 bases and J lost 6, with 17 bases in between. CDR3 size: 15 residues. The germline V gene encodes CDR1 LGHDT and CDR2 YNNKEL (reference sequence). This chain's CDR3 is CASRTWVGDSGELFF. DNA for the CDR3: TGTGCCAGCAGGACCTGGGTAGGGGATTCCGGGGAGCTGTTTTTT.

This clone was seen a few times. The rearrangement joins TRBV10-1 to TRBJ2-3, with D uncertain. Germline loops: CDR1 WNHNN, CDR2 SYGVQD (reference sequence). This CDR3 has 12 residues. V was trimmed by 5 bases and J by 6 bases, leaving 9 bases between them. The DNA of the CDR3 is TGCGCCAGCAGTCACGGTGGGGATACGCAGTATTTT. This encodes CASSHGGDTQYF.

This clone was seen a handful of times. This chain connects TRBV24-1 to TRBJ2-2; 7 nucleotides agree with TRBD2. The V gene's germline CDR1 is KGHDR and CDR2 SFDVKD. After removal of 3 bases from V and 3 bases from J, the junction contained 0 bases not matched to a gene. The length of the CDR3 is 14 residues. CDR3: CATSDAGDTGELFF. CDR3 sequence (DNA): TGTGCCACCAGTGATGCGGGAGACACCGGGGAGCTGTTTTTT.

The genes are TRBV9 and TRBJ1-2, with D perhaps matching TRBD1 (6 bases). V was shortened by 4 bases and J by 2 bases, with 15 bases between the two germline ends. The CDR3 has 15 residues. The germline V gene encodes CDR1 SGDLS and CDR2 YYNGEE. Here the CDR3 DNA reads TGTGCCAGCAGCCCACGAGCGACAGGCAACTATGGCTACACCTTC. Encoded protein: CASSPRATGNYGYTF.

The gene calls are TRBV4-1 and TRBJ2-5; 9 positions agree with TRBD1. The CDR3 extends over 17 amino acids. Germline trimming cut 4 bases from V and 4 bases from J; bases unmatched to any gene: 13. Looked up from germline, CDR1 is MGHRA and CDR2 is YSYEKL. The CDR3 here is CASSRTSGQGGVETQYF. The CDR3, as DNA: TGCGCCAGCAGCCGGACCTCGGGACAGGGAGGAGTAGAGACCCAGTACTTC.

The CDR3, as DNA: TGCGCCAGCAGCCCGGGACTAGCGGCACAAGAGACCCAGTACTTC. This codes for CASSPGLAAQETQYF. J is TRBJ2-5 and V is TRBV4-3, with TRBD2 matching over 11 bases. The CDR3 loop spans 15 amino acids. Germline V lookup: CDR1 LGHNA, CDR2 YSLEER. Losses at the gene ends were 4 bases for V and 2 bases for J; bases not matched to a gene: 3.

Of note for this clone: One end of the junction varies from germline; a read error may be responsible. The rearrangement links TRBV7-7 to TRBJ2-1, with TRBD2 matching 7 bases. This CDR3 region has 17 residues. The germline V gene encodes CDR1 SSHAT and CDR2 FNYEAQ (reference sequence). The CDR3 protein is CASSLQRHRGSYNEQFF. Here the CDR3 DNA reads TGTGCTAGCAGCTTACAGAGGCACCGCGGGAGCTACAATGAGCAGTTCTTC.

The chain recombines TRBV10-3 with TRBJ1-4, with D maybe TRBD1 (6 bases). CDR1 ENHRY and CDR2 SYGVKD come from the germline V gene. The CDR3 extends over 13 amino acids. V lost 4 bases to trimming and J lost 13 bases, with 16 bases between them. This CDR3 is CAISAGAGQGLFF. The CDR3 nucleotides read TGTGCCATCAGTGCGGGGGCGGGGCAGGGACTGTTTTTT.

The DNA for the CDR3 is TGTGCCTGGAGGGAGAACAACTCTGGAAACACCATATATTTT. Protein product: CAWRENNSGNTIYF. The chain joins TRBV30 to TRBJ1-3, with D unresolved. V lost 3 bases, J lost 0 bases, and 9 bases lay in between. CDR1 and CDR2 (germline): GTSNPN, SVGIG (reference sequence). The CDR3 is made up of 14 amino acids.

J is TRBJ2-2 and V is TRBV28; no clear D. The CDR3 runs 14 residues. CDR1 is MDHEN and CDR2 is SYDVKM in the germline V gene. Trimming left V 2 bases short and J 2 bases short, with 6 bases between. The CDR3 reads CASSLGPNTGELFF. Written as DNA, the CDR3 is TGTGCCAGCAGTTTAGGGCCAAACACCGGGGAGCTGTTTTTT.

This clone was seen just once. The V call is TRBV6-1, the J call TRBJ1-2; no reliable D call. Deletions cut 2 bases from V and 6 bases from J, with 10 bases between. Germline loops: CDR1 MNHNS, CDR2 SASEGT. This CDR3 is 13 amino acids long. CDR3 amino acids: CASSERTLDGYTF. The CDR3 DNA sequence: TGTGCCAGCAGTGAACGAACGTTGGATGGCTACACCTTC.

This clone appeared a single time. The chain employs TRBV6-5 and TRBJ2-7; tentative D call: TRBD2 (5 bases). The CDR3 runs to 14 residues. Germline CDR1 and CDR2: MNHEY and SVGAGI. V was clipped by 6 bases and J by 1 base, with 13 bases between them. The CDR3 DNA reads as TGTGCCAGCAGGGAGATCGGGGATTCCTACGAGCAGTACTTC. It translates to CASREIGDSYEQYF.

In its sample, this clone was seen a few times. CDR3 DNA: TGTGCCAGCAGTTTGGTTCAAGGGACGGTTACCTACGAGCAGTACTTC. This translates into CASSLVQGTVTYEQYF. The V and J genes are TRBV28 and TRBJ2-7; perhaps D is TRBD1 or TRBD2 (5 bases each). Per germline, CDR1 MDHEN and CDR2 SYDVKM. The CDR3 covers 16 residues. V was cut by 3 bases and J by 2 bases, with 17 bases left in between.

This chain links TRBV7-9 with TRBJ1-2; 7 nucleotides align to TRBD1. The junction had 7 bases not matched to a gene; V was cut back by 5 bases and J by 1 base. Germline V gene sequence: CDR1 SEHNR, CDR2 FQNEAQ (reference sequence). This CDR3 is built from 15 residues. CDR3 loop: CASSLPGTDNYGYTF. DNA for the CDR3: TGTGCCAGCAGCCTGCCCGGGACAGATAACTATGGCTACACCTTC.

This clone was counted between two and nine times. J is TRBJ1-5 and V is TRBV28; D unclear. The CDR3 contains 16 residues. Between the trimmed V and J ends, which lost 2 bases and 0 bases, there was a span of 11 bases. CDR1 is MDHEN, CDR2 SYDVKM, per germline. The CDR3 region is CASSLMAGHSNQPQHF. In DNA form, the CDR3 reads TGTGCCAGCAGTTTAATGGCAGGTCATAGCAATCAGCCCCAGCATTTT.

This rearrangement joins TRBV18 to TRBJ1-3; D is uncertain. V lost 3 bases and J 4 bases, leaving 13 bases between the germline ends. CDR1 is KGHSH, CDR2 LQKENI, per germline. The CDR3 totals 15 residues. This chain's CDR3 is CASSPNGGVGNTIYF. In DNA, the CDR3 is TGTGCCAGCTCACCTAACGGCGGGGTCGGAAACACCATATATTTT. Filled out from reference TRBV18 and TRBJ1-3, the complete variable domain reads NAGVMQNPRHLVRRRGQEARLRCSPMKGHSHVYWYRQLPEEGLKFMVYLQKENIIDESGMPKERFSAEFPKEGPSILRIQQVVRGDSAAYFCASSPNGGVGNTIYFGEGSWLTVV.